This TCR beta chain was found in a study of Graves' ophthalmopathy and Graves' hyperthyroidism. Study observations and caveats: Most expanded thyroid clonotypes above 0.001 frequency also appeared in blood.

Details on this clonotype: Antigen specificity is unknown.

RNA transcripts were the template, and TCR beta CDR3 regions were amplified from them. The first-round RT-PCR employed HTBI primers together with the Qiagen OneStep RT-PCR kit. A multiplex PCR was then performed as the second round. TCRdb re-called the multiplex PCR reads with MiXCR, one entry per CDR3 protein. The table shows 200,000 to 300,000 distinct CDR3 sequences, with 45% occurring only once. Disease in donors with ophthalmopathy had moderate-to-severe activity, CAS ≥3, NOSPECS ≥4 and under 3 months' duration. Other autoimmune diseases, uncontrolled infections, pregnancy and lactation each led to patient exclusion. From germline, CDR1 is SEHNR and CDR2 FQNEAQ (reference sequence). With V trimmed by 1 base and J by 2 bases, 4 bases remained unmatched. The CDR3 is 15 residues long.

The genes are TRBV7-9 and TRBJ2-5; TRBD1 matches 7 bases. The TCR originated in an adult man with Graves' ophthalmopathy. Sequencing was performed on peripheral blood. The CDR3 loop reads CASSLEAGGQETQYF. The DNA of the CDR3 is TGTGCCAGCAGCTTAGAGGCAGGGGGTCAAGAGACCCAGTACTTC.